The source of this TCR beta chain is a study of T-cell reconstitution after alpha-beta-depleted transplantation in children (TCRdb year 2016). General notes on the study: Using TCR repertoire profiling, the study followed T-cell immune reconstitution in a quantitative way in children after TCRalphabeta/CD19-depleted allogeneic hematopoietic cell transplantation. The paper's findings and limits, for the study overall: Hyperexpanded clone frequencies declined over subsequent months; after one year, T-cell counts and TCRbeta diversity were mostly attributed to newly produced T cells. In some patients, high TCRbeta diversity at day 60 was attributed to recipient T cells and intrathymic progenitors that had survived conditioning. Apparently early alphabetaT-cell count recovery about two months after transplant reportedly relied on only several hundred rapidly expanded clones derived from non-depleted graft cells.

The library was produced with PCR. For sequencing, an Illumina HiSeq 2500 was employed. TCR library preparation used molecular barcoding, with unique molecular identifiers applied to normalize quantification of the TCRbeta repertoire. In TCRdb, the public reads were trimmed at Q25 with fastp and aligned with MiXCR, with productive beta chains retained. Entries are consolidated by CDR3 protein sequence, retaining the most common genes and DNA. Present in this sample are around 490,000 distinct CDR3 sequences, roughly 11% of which were seen just once. The ten most abundant clones make up approximately 14% of the sample. What this sample's treatment or condition label stands for: allogeneic hematopoietic cell transplantation with graft depleted of TCRalphabeta T cells and CD19 B cells. The transplant recipients were children given TCRalphabeta/CD19-depleted allogeneic hematopoietic cell grafts. The sample holds many counts of this clonotype. It has no known antigen specificity. Base qualities are not provided; no much larger clone lies one nucleotide away.

The CDR3 runs 13 amino acids, cysteine and phenylalanine included. The retained sequence is limited to the CDR3, 39 bases, with the frame set at the first base. V loses 6 bases of germline sequence and J loses 3 bases, and the interval between the two ends is 12 bases. From the germline V gene (reference sequence), CDR1 is DFQATT and CDR2 is SNEGSKA. The sequenced sample was PBMCs, mostly from graft donor cells, obtained 180 days after TCRalphabeta/CD19-depleted stem cell transplant. The V and J segments used are TRBV20-1 and TRBJ2-1, with the D gene not confidently named. This sequence originates from a female patient between 2 and 10 years old who had a stem cell transplant for aplastic anemia, so the T cells may come from the graft donor. CDR3 reads: CSATLTIYNEQFF. The nucleotide sequence reads TGCAGTGCCACTCTAACCATCTACAATGAGCAGTTCTTC.